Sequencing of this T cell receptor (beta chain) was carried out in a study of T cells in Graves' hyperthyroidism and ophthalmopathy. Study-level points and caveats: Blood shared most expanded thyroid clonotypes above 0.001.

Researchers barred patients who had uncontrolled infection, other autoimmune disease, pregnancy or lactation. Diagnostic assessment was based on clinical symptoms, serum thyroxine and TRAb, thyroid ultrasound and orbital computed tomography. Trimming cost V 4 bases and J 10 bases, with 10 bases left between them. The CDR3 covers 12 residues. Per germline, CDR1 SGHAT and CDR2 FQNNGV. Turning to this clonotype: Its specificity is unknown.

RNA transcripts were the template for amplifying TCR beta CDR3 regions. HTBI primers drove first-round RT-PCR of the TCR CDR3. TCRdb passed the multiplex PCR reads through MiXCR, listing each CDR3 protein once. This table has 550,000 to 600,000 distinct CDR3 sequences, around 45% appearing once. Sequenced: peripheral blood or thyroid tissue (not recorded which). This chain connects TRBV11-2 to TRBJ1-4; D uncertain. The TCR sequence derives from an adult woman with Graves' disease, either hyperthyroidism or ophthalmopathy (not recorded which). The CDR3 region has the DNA TGTGCCAGCAGCTATGGAGGAGGAAAACTGTTTTTT. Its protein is CASSYGGGKLFF.